Included here is one T cell receptor beta chain sequence, with context. No antigen is known for it. Profiled with immunoSEQ multiplex PCR; TCRdb holds only in-frame clones, not every one. This sample has more than 300,000 clones; 75% to 90% occur once, and the top ten carry roughly 5%. This record comes from a study of Ad26.COV2.S vaccination and SARS-CoV-2 variants. General observations from the study: Marked by substantial breadth, spike-specific CD8+ and CD4+ T cell responses were reportedly seen after vaccination.

Treatment given: about 20 received Ad26.COV2.S at low or high dose, single or two shots; about 5 received placebo; per-sample allocation not given. Specimens were obtained on day 63 following the first vaccine or placebo injection. V lost 4 bases and J lost 7; bases outside the gene matches: 6. This CDR3 spans 15 amino acids. Germline CDR1 SGHNT, CDR2 YYREEE (reference sequence). This chain links TRBV5-4 with TRBJ1-6; 9 positions agree with TRBD1. This TCR derives from a person between 18 and 59 years old who received the Ad26.COV2.S COVID-19 vaccine or a placebo. The sequencing here drew on peripheral blood, taken in a trial of Ad26.COV2.S vaccine versus placebo. CDR3 sequence (DNA): TGTGCCAGCAGCCTCTTGACAGGGGGGAATTCACCCCTCCACTTT. Protein: CASSLLTGGNSPLHF.